This T cell receptor beta chain derives from a study of T cells in Graves' hyperthyroidism and ophthalmopathy (dated by TCRdb to between 2018 and 2021). In the study overall: Peripheral blood was sampled at the time of initial diagnosis, prior to any treatment. Following sampling, methimazole starting at 30 mg daily was given to hyperthyroidism patients, and high-dose intravenous methylprednisolone was given to ophthalmopathy patients. To identify distinguishing TCR V-J signatures, a discovery cohort of about 95 patients was used, comprising under 45 with Graves' ophthalmopathy and under 60 with stable Graves' hyperthyroidism. For training and testing, the 80 to 100 patients in the discovery cohort were randomly divided in a 7:3 ratio. Whether ophthalmopathy could be predicted prospectively was tested in an independent validation cohort made up of roughly 19 hyperthyroidism patients plus 17 patients who later progressed to ophthalmopathy. The paper reports TCR Vbeta CDR3 sequencing of about 140 peripheral blood samples: around 45 ophthalmopathy, under 80 hyperthyroidism and 17 progressor patients. In several Graves' hyperthyroidism patients, the study also compared T-cell repertoires from thyroid tissue with T-cell repertoires from blood. Summary of the overall study and its limitations: Sample size was not statistically predetermined, and investigators were not blinded to group allocation. Most expanded thyroid clonotypes (frequency above 0.001) were also detected in blood, suggesting blood repertoires may reflect thyroid immune responses. Ophthalmopathy was separated from stable hyperthyroidism by a 13 V-J signature model, with approximately 89% sensitivity and roughly 81% specificity obtained in cross-validation and 80%/75% obtained in testing. In validation, progression to ophthalmopathy was predicted by the model with roughly 71% sensitivity and 72.22% specificity, a median of approximately 7.1 months before onset.

The germline V gene (reference sequence) supplies CDR1 WNHNN and CDR2 SYGVQD. V loses 9 bases, J loses 6 bases, and the germline ends lie 27 bases apart. The CDR3 has 16 amino acids, counting the end cysteine and phenylalanine. Only the CDR3 DNA is retained, 48 bases long and in frame from the first base. The TCR beta CDR3 regions were amplified from RNA transcripts. The first round of RT-PCR for the TCR CDR3 was performed with the HTBI primer set and the Qiagen OneStep RT-PCR kit. Libraries were constructed in a second round of multiplex PCR, after which size selection and purification were carried out. Paired-end sequencing of the libraries was performed with 100 bp reads on an Illumina HiSeq2000. Per the source publication's procedure: SOAPnuke was used to process the raw data, throwing out any read that contained adapters or uncalled bases, had a mean Phred below 15, or lacked an exact constant-primer or identifier match. High-quality paired reads were merged using COPE v1.2.5, and each unique nucleotide sequence was defined as a clonotype. MiTCR v1.1 was used to align the clonotypes against IMGT TRBV, TRBD and TRBJ reference segments. The analysis was restricted to V-J combinations with a frequency above 0.0001, which together covered over 99% of the repertoires. The TCS score was defined as F50 (clonal expansion) divided by E x V (chaos), with BLOSUM62-based TCRdist calculated between CDR3 peptides within each V-J. Welch's t-statistics and random forest reduced 500 to 650 V-J features to around 14, which were used in a naive Bayes classifier (R e1071). The public reads were run again by TCRdb, first through fastp at Q25 and then through MiXCR, and only productive beta chains were kept. One record per CDR3 amino acid sequence lists the most common genes and DNA. None of the V and J calls come from the authors' own analysis; TCRdb made them. This sample is represented by hundreds of thousands of distinct CDR3 sequences; more than 15% of them were singletons. Roughly 14% of the sample is in the top ten clones.

Stable Graves' hyperthyroidism was defined as no progression to ophthalmopathy during 18 months of follow-up. Hyperthyroidism patients were newly diagnosed, with disease duration under 2 months, and aged 18 to 65 years. Exclusion was applied to patients with uncontrolled infections, other autoimmune diseases, pregnancy or lactation. Diagnoses were based on clinical symptoms, serum thyroxine and TRAb, thyroid ultrasound and orbital computed tomography. Ficoll-Paque density gradient centrifugation was used to isolate PBMCs from about 10 ml of fresh peripheral blood. Trizol reagent was used to extract total RNA, and RNA quality was then checked on an Agilent 2100 Bioanalyzer. In its sample, this clonotype was seen a few times. Its specific antigen is unknown. There are no base qualities to consult, and no much larger clone falls within one base.

The chain was built from TRBV10-1 and TRBJ2-7; the D gene could be TRBD1 or TRBD2, each one agreeing over 5 bases. The sequence was obtained from a young woman with Graves' hyperthyroidism. The specimen sequenced was blood. The CDR3 reads CARAGPGRQPFSEQYF. The DNA sequence is given as TGCGCCAGAGCAGGTCCTGGGAGACAGCCCTTCTCCGAGCAGTACTTC.